This TCR beta chain was sequenced in a study of blood T cell repertoires in COVID-19. About the study: The origin of the acute and convalescent COVID-19 samples was the United States, Italy and Spain.

Per the study methods: Researchers report that nucleated cell counts were estimated from reference gene primer amplification. TCRdb keeps only in-frame clones here, not all; method: immunoSEQ multiplex PCR. The DNA gave D and trimming, while V, J and clone size come from that table. The sample has fewer than 15,000 clones; 65% to 80% are singletons. Sequenced: peripheral blood. The sequence came from an elderly woman with acute or convalescent COVID-19.

The CDR3 reads CASSLAFASGGDTQYF. Written as DNA, the CDR3 is TGTGCCAGCAGCTTAGCGTTTGCTAGCGGGGGAGATACGCAGTATTTT. The chain employs TRBV7-6 and TRBJ2-3; TRBD2 matches 10 bases. The germline CDR1 and CDR2 sequences are SGHVS and FNYEAQ. V gave up 0 bases and J gave up 5 bases; unmatched junction bases: 5. The CDR3 runs 16 residues. Drawing the rest from reference TRBV7-6 and TRBJ2-3, the complete variable domain is GAGVSQSPRYKVTKRGQDVALRCDPISGHVSLYWYRQALGQGPEFLTYFNYEAQQDKSGLPNDRFSAERPEGSISTLTIQRTEQRDSAMYRCASSLAFASGGDTQYFGPGTRLTVL.